Listed here are 4 T cell receptor beta chains from one sample, sequenced in a study of T cells after yellow fever vaccination (dated by TCRdb to 2018 to 2020). The treatment or condition label corresponds to: live attenuated yellow fever vaccine strain. The protocol used for the library was 5' RACE. The data were produced on an Illumina HiSeq 2500. TCRdb passed the public sequencing reads through fastp at Q25 and MiXCR, retaining productive beta sequences. All rows with the same CDR3 protein become a single entry with the most common DNA and genes. Recorded for this sample are hundreds of thousands of distinct CDR3 sequences; about 12% of them occurred a single time. The ten largest clones represent about 15% of the sample. The sample here was PBMCs, taken on the day of the yellow fever booster vaccination. The receptors were gathered from a man in his thirties or forties who received the YFV17D yellow fever vaccine.

The chain joins TRBV7-9 to TRBJ2-5, with a possible D match to TRBD2 (6 bases). The ends were cut back, 3 bases at V and 1 base at J, with 9 bases in the middle. Germline assignment: CDR1 SEHNR and CDR2 FQNEAQ (reference sequence). This CDR3 has 14 amino acids. CDR3: CASSFYSGQETQYF. CDR3 in DNA: TGTGCCAGCAGCTTTTATAGCGGCCAAGAGACCCAGTACTTC.

This clonotype was found many times. V and J are TRBV4-3 and TRBJ2-7; D not certain. CDR3 length: 16 residues. V lost 0 bases and J lost 2, with 14 bases in between. In germline, CDR1 is LGHNA, CDR2 YSLEER. CDR3 in amino acids: CASSQEFTSGPYEQYF. The CDR3 DNA reads TGCGCCAGCAGCCAAGAATTCACTTCAGGACCCTACGAGCAGTACTTC.

This clonotype has just a few counts. The chain employs TRBV5-6 and TRBJ2-3; unclear D gene. The CDR3 runs to 13 residues. Germline V lookup: CDR1 SGHDT, CDR2 YYEEEE. The V end lost 4 bases, the J end lost 5 bases, and 11 bases lay between the germline ends. The CDR3 spells CASSQYVKDTQYF. In DNA, the CDR3 is TGTGCCAGCAGCCAATACGTAAAAGATACGCAGTATTTT. Combining the CDR3 with reference TRBV5-6 and TRBJ2-3 gives the whole variable domain DAGVTQSPTHLIKTRGQQVTLRCSPKSGHDTVSWYQQALGQGPQFIFQYYEEEERQRGNFPDRFSGHQFPNYSSELNVNALLLGDSALYLCASSQYVKDTQYFGPGTRLTVL.

This clonotype was seen a few times. V is TRBV4-2 and J is TRBJ1-2; D call uncertain. In germline, CDR1 is LGHNA, CDR2 YNFKEQ. The CDR3 is 16 amino acids. The germline V and J ends were trimmed by 0 bases and 9 bases, with 20 bases remaining between them. CDR3 residues: CASSQERWRTDDRYTF. Written as DNA, the CDR3 is TGTGCCAGCAGCCAAGAACGTTGGCGGACTGATGATCGCTACACCTTC.